This T cell receptor beta chain was retrieved from a study of Tregs in tolerant kidney transplant recipients. Overall study findings and caveats: Tregs expanded with activated donor B cells seemed most donor-specific. Nucleotide sequences could not be compared across some patients' samples due to primer changes. No direct test of biological reproducibility was done here.

The table came from immunoSEQ multiplex PCR; TCRdb's copy has only in-frame clones and leaves some out. The sample includes some 22,000 clones. The trim removed 6 bases at V and 8 bases at J, leaving 11 bases unmatched. The CDR3 extends over 14 amino acids. Germline CDR1 reads SGHAT; CDR2 reads FQNNGV. As regards this clone: Its matching antigen is unknown. The read stops 3 residues short of the end of the CDR3; the missing end is completed from the germline J gene.

Mixed chimerism was transient after nonmyeloablative marrow transplants from related graft donors. Unstimulated regulatory T cells (CD4+CD25+CD127-), CD4+CD25- non-regulatory cells, CD4 and CD8 cells were FACS-sorted from thawed PBMCs. The chain is built from TRBV11-2 and TRBJ2-3; 7 nucleotides line up with TRBD2. The sample consisted of CD4+ T cells from blood (PBMCs), taken 6 months after the transplant. The TCR comes from a human patient who received a combined kidney and bone marrow transplant. The graft donor may be the source of some T cells. CDR3 region: CASSMISGPGTQYF. The covered CDR3 bases are TGTGCCAGCAGTATGATTAGCGGGCCGGGTACG.